This T cell receptor (beta chain) was recorded in a study of blood T cell repertoires in COVID-19. CDR3 length equals 17 residues. Between the trimmed V and J ends, which lost 4 bases and 0 bases, there was a span of 16 bases. CDR1 LGHDT and CDR2 YNNKEL come from the germline V gene (reference sequence). Profiling relied on immunoSEQ multiplex PCR, and the TCRdb table lists in-frame clones only, not all of them. The sample carries 90,000 to 100,000 clones, about 86% recorded once. The sequenced material came from peripheral blood. The genes are TRBV3-1 (or the pseudogene TRBV3-2) and TRBJ1-3, with D possibly TRBD1 on 5 matching bases. The clonotype was recovered from a man between 60 and 70 years old with acute or convalescent COVID-19. The CDR3 loop reads CASSLLGQTLSGNTIYF. The CDR3 DNA is TGTGCCAGCAGCCTCCTTGGACAAACGCTCTCTGGAAACACCATATATTTT.